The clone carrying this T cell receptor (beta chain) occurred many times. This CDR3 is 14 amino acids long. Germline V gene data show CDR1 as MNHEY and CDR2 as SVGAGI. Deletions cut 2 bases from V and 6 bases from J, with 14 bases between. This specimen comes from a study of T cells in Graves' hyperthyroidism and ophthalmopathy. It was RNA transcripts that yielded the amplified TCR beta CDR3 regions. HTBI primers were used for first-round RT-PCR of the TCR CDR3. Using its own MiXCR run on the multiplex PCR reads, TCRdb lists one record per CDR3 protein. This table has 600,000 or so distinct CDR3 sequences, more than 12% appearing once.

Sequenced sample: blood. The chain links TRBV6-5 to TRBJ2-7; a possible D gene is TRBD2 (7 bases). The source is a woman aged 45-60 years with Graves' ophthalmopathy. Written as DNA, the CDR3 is TGTGCCAGCAGTTACGGCCGCGGGGGCTCCGAGCAGTACTTC. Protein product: CASSYGRGGSEQYF.